This TCR beta chain was found in a study of tumor and adjacent non-tumor tissue in lung cancer. Across the whole study: Stage I to III disease affected 9 to 10 men and about 5 women aged about 31 to 76.

TCRbeta libraries were built with three rounds of nested PCR, modified from ARM-PCR. TCRdb re-analysed the multiplex PCR reads in MiXCR, keeping a single row per CDR3 protein. This table holds roughly 120,000 distinct CDR3 sequences, roughly 73% found once. Findings and limits, study-wide: Top 100 clones took a larger repertoire share in normal lung.

On this clonotype itself: What it recognizes is unknown. A much larger clone differs by one base, so this may be a read error.

The CDR3 is made up of 13 amino acids. CDR1 is MNHEY and CDR2 is SVGAGI in the germline V gene. Trimming stripped 7 bases from V and 7 bases from J, with 16 bases between. No cell sorting was done before RNA was extracted from the tissue. Newly diagnosed lung cancer patients had thoracic surgery in China, August–late 2014, without prior chemotherapy. The clonotype was recovered from a woman aged 60 to 75 with non-small cell lung cancer. Sequencing was carried out using lung tumor tissue. The chain couples TRBV6-5 to TRBJ1-2; a weak D match, TRBD1 (6 bases). The CDR3 region has the DNA TGTGCCAGCACTTCCTCCGGGACAACTGGCTACACCTTC. The encoded protein is CASTSSGTTGYTF.